The 8 T cell receptor beta chains listed next were all sequenced from one sample in a study of blood T cell repertoires in COVID-19. The data were produced by immunoSEQ multiplex PCR, yet TCRdb's version contains in-frame clones alone and is incomplete. The sample consists of roughly 260,000 clones, approximately 91% of them appearing once. Input material: peripheral blood. The receptors here all came from a woman between 40 and 50 years old who had recovered from COVID-19.

The chain employs TRBV25-1 and TRBJ2-7; possible D gene TRBD2, 6 bases. The V gene's germline CDR1 is MGHDK and CDR2 SYGVNS. There are 14 residues in the CDR3. V gave up 7 bases and J gave up 6 bases, with 19 bases separating them. The CDR3 DNA is TGTGCCAGCACCCGGACTACTGCCAGTCGCGAGCAGTACTTC. It encodes CASTRTTASREQYF.

This chain joins TRBV30 and TRBJ2-3; D possibly corresponds to TRBD1 (5 bases). V dropped 0 bases and J dropped 1 base, with 5 bases sitting between them. Germline-derived CDR1 and CDR2 are GTSNPN and SVGIG (reference sequence). The CDR3 is 13 amino acids. This CDR3 is CAWSVGGTDTQYF. In DNA, the CDR3 is TGTGCCTGGAGTGTAGGGGGCACAGATACGCAGTATTTT.

V and J are TRBV28 and TRBJ1-2, with TRBD1 matching over 8 bases. V was clipped by 10 bases and J by 7 bases; unmatched bases: 8. Germline lookup yields CDR1 MDHEN and CDR2 SYDVKM. CDR3 length equals 12 residues. The CDR3 DNA follows: TGTGCCAATTCCCAGGGGGCCGGTGGCTACACCTTC. It translates to CANSQGAGGYTF.

As DNA, the CDR3 is TGTGCCAGCAGCTTAGTTTGGACAGGGCAAGAGACCCAGTACTTC. It is translated as CASSLVWTGQETQYF. The chain employs TRBV7-2 and TRBJ2-5, with TRBD1 identical over 8 bases. This CDR3 is built from 15 residues. Germline lookup yields CDR1 SGHTA and CDR2 FQGNSA. The junction had 3 bases not matched to a gene; V was cut back by 1 base and J by 2 bases. The entire variable domain, with the rest obtained from reference TRBV7-2 and TRBJ2-5, is as follows: GAGVSQSPSNKVTEKGKDVELRCDPISGHTALYWYRQSLGQGLEFLIYFQGNSAPDKSGLPSDRFSAERTGGSVSTLTIQRTQQEDSAVYLCASSLVWTGQETQYFGPGTRLLVL.

The J gene is TRBJ1-2, the V gene TRBV30; D possibly corresponds to TRBD1 (6 bases). In germline, CDR1 is GTSNPN, CDR2 SVGIG (reference sequence). The CDR3 is 14 amino acids. Trimming shortened V by 0 bases and J by 0 bases, and 8 bases separated the two germline ends. Here the CDR3 DNA reads TGTGCCTGGAGTGTCACAGGGACTAACTATGGCTACACCTTC. Its translation is CAWSVTGTNYGYTF.

The rearrangement links TRBV5-1 to TRBJ2-1, with TRBD2 matching over 9 bases. Germline values: CDR1 SGHRS, CDR2 YFSETQ. The CDR3 runs 13 residues. The V segment lost 4 bases and the J segment 6 bases; nucleotides outside the gene matches: 2. DNA for the CDR3: TGCGCCAGCAGCCCGGGACTAGCCAATGAGCAGTTCTTC. Translating it yields CASSPGLANEQFF.

The chain uses TRBV6-5 and TRBJ2-7; weak D call: TRBD2 (5 bases). From germline, CDR1 is MNHEY and CDR2 SVGAGI. Trimming left V 0 bases short and J 5 bases short, with 11 bases between. CDR3 length: 14 residues. DNA for the CDR3: TGTGCCAGCAGTTACTCTCCTAGCCAGCACGAGCAGTACTTC. It encodes CASSYSPSQHEQYF.

The chain joins TRBV18 to TRBJ1-4, with D uncertain. Germline assignment: CDR1 KGHSH and CDR2 LQKENI. The length of the CDR3 is 22 residues. Trimming stripped 1 base from V and 0 bases from J, with 27 bases between. Here the CDR3 DNA reads TGTGCCAGCTCACCACAGGGAGACGGATTTAGGAGGTGGGCTGCAACTAATGAAAAACTGTTTTTT. Its translation: CASSPQGDGFRRWAATNEKLFF.